Listed below are T cell receptor beta chains from one sample, sequenced in a study of T cell clones after liver transplantation. This table comes from immunoSEQ multiplex PCR, and its TCRdb copy is limited to in-frame clones, with some not included. Of roughly 53,000 clones detected, less than 75% appear once; the ten largest clones hold about a tenth. The material was CD4+ T cells from blood, obtained at the 22-month timepoint. The receptors were sampled from a human patient who received a liver transplant. Some T cells may originate from the graft donor. CDR3s include the opening cysteine and the closing phenylalanine or tryptophan. A D gene is named only where the DNA matches it firmly. A clone size is listed for some rows: how often the clone was seen (once, few, many), or a class if it is expanded.

TRBV7-3	TRBD1	TRBJ2-7	once	CASSLRPGTAYEQYF	TGTGCCAGCAGCCTCCGACCCGGGACAGCCTACGAGCAGTACTTC
TRBV27	.	TRBJ1-5	.	CASSFSIPYSNQPQHF	TGTGCCAGCAGTTTCAGCATACCTTATAGCAATCAGCCCCAGCATTTT
TRBV7-2	.	TRBJ1-2	many	CASSTQTPYGYTF	TGTGCCAGCAGCACGCAGACTCCCTATGGCTACACCTTC
TRBV11-3	.	TRBJ1-1	.	CASSFGSGSTEAFF	TGTGCCAGCAGCTTTGGATCAGGGAGCACTGAAGCTTTCTTT
TRBV27	TRBD1	TRBJ1-1	few	CASSEFSKGQGLEAFF	TGTGCCAGCAGTGAATTTTCCAAAGGACAGGGCCTAGAAGCTTTCTTT
TRBV6-1	.	TRBJ1-1	.	CASSDLGRGWTEAFF	TGTGCCAGCAGTGATCTAGGCAGGGGTTGGACTGAAGCTTTCTTT
TRBV7-2	.	TRBJ1-3	few	CASSSHLAGTGNTIYF	TGTGCCAGCAGCTCCCATCTAGCGGGGACTGGAAACACCATATATTTT
TRBV5-1	.	TRBJ1-5	.	CASSLGPDNQPQHF	TGCGCCAGCAGCTTGGGGCCGGATAATCAGCCCCAGCATTTT
TRBV9	.	TRBJ1-6	.	CASSLEGFPNSPLHF	TGTGCCAGCAGCCTTGAGGGTTTCCCTAATTCACCCCTCCACTTT
TRBV6-6	.	TRBJ1-4	.	CASSRQDNEKLFF	TGTGCCAGCAGCCGACAGGATAATGAAAAACTGTTTTTT
TRBV9	TRBD2	TRBJ2-7	few	CASSIGTREGEQYF	TGTGCCAGCAGCATAGGGACTAGGGAGGGAGAGCAGTACTTC
TRBV10-3	.	TRBJ2-7	.	CAIARDGSYEQYF	TGTGCCATCGCCCGGGACGGCTCCTACGAGCAGTACTTC
TRBV11-2	TRBD1	TRBJ1-2	few	CASSFTGGSDYGYTF	TGTGCCAGCAGCTTCACAGGGGGCAGTGACTATGGCTACACCTTC
TRBV15	TRBD1	TRBJ1-5	.	CATSRGLGTGVGVEVQPQHF	TGTGCCACCAGCAGAGGCTTAGGGACAGGGGTGGGAGTAGAGGTTCAGCCCCAGCATTTT
TRBV2	.	TRBJ1-1	once	CASSDLQGLAFF	TGTGCCAGCAGTGATTTGCAGGGGCTAGCTTTCTTT
TRBV28	.	TRBJ1-3	.	CASSPLGRDGTDSGNTIYF	TGTGCCAGCAGTCCGCTCGGTCGAGATGGGACGGACTCTGGAAACACCATATATTTT
TRBV25-1	.	TRBJ2-3	.	CANSDRTGRGTDTQYF	TGTGCCAACAGTGACCGGACAGGGAGGGGCACAGATACGCAGTATTTT
TRBV4-1	.	TRBJ2-3	.	CASSRLTGTNTQYF	TGCGCCAGCAGCCGCCTTACAGGGACAAATACGCAGTATTTT
TRBV6-1	TRBD2	TRBJ2-1	.	CASSESAGGYNEQFF	TGTGCCAGCAGTGAGTCAGCGGGGGGGTACAATGAGCAGTTCTTC
TRBV14	.	TRBJ1-2	.	CASSRGRLGYTF	TGTGCCAGCAGCAGGGGGAGACTCGGCTACACCTTC
TRBV19	.	TRBJ1-5	.	CASSIGVVSNQPQHF	TGTGCCAGTAGTATAGGGGTAGTAAGCAATCAGCCCCAGCATTTT
TRBV11-2	TRBD2	TRBJ2-5	once	CASRGGGSETQYF	TGTGCCAGCAGAGGCGGGGGTTCAGAGACCCAGTACTTC
TRBV7-3	TRBD1	TRBJ2-5	.	CASSLVGQGAEGETQYF	TGTGCCAGCAGCTTAGTAGGACAGGGGGCGGAGGGGGAGACCCAGTACTTC
TRBV6-1	.	TRBJ1-2	.	CASSVGRIYGYTF	TGTGCCAGCAGTGTCGGCAGGATCTATGGCTACACCTTC
TRBV7-6	TRBD1	TRBJ1-6	once	CASSLLGGGGDLDSPLHF	TGTGCCAGCAGCTTATTAGGTGGAGGGGGCGACTTGGATTCACCCCTCCACTTT
TRBV28	.	TRBJ1-2	.	CASSSSTRSYTF	TGTGCCAGCAGTTCTTCAACTCGTAGCTACACCTTC
TRBV7-2	.	TRBJ1-3	few	CASSSTAGPGNTIYF	TGTGCCAGCAGCTCAACAGCAGGGCCTGGAAACACCATATATTTT
TRBV7-2	.	TRBJ2-3	.	CASSTTLDTQYF	TGTGCCAGCAGCACGACACTAGATACGCAGTATTTT
TRBV11-2	.	TRBJ2-3	.	CASSRTASTDTQYF	TGTGCCAGCAGCCGGACAGCTAGCACAGATACGCAGTATTTT
TRBV7-8	TRBD1	TRBJ1-5	.	CASRGGTGNQPQHF	TGTGCCAGCCGGGGCGGGACAGGGAATCAGCCCCAGCATTTT
TRBV9	TRBD2	TRBJ2-1	.	CASSKRTSGEQFF	TGTGCCAGCAGCAAACGGACTAGCGGGGAGCAGTTCTTC
TRBV2	.	TRBJ2-3	.	CASRSVMGGADTQYF	TGTGCCAGCAGGTCGGTTATGGGTGGCGCAGATACGCAGTATTTT
TRBV6-5	.	TRBJ1-1	.	CASSYSNRVTEAFF	TGTGCCAGCAGTTACTCTAACAGGGTTACTGAAGCTTTCTTT
TRBV19	TRBD1	TRBJ2-4	.	CASVDRAAKNIQYF	TGTGCCAGTGTGGACAGGGCAGCCAAAAACATTCAGTACTTC
TRBV6-1	.	TRBJ1-2	.	CASSEQIYTVNYGYTF	TGTGCCAGCAGTGAACAGATCTATACAGTTAACTATGGCTACACCTTC
TRBV28	.	TRBJ1-3	.	CASSLIRASGNTIYF	TGTGCCAGCAGTTTAATCAGGGCCTCTGGAAACACCATATATTTT
TRBV29-1	TRBD1	TRBJ1-2	few	CSVGGQGPFGYTF	TGCAGCGTTGGGGGACAGGGCCCGTTTGGCTACACCTTC
TRBV9	.	TRBJ2-5	.	CASSVGPHVGGEKETQYF	TGTGCCAGCAGCGTAGGGCCCCACGTGGGAGGAGAGAAAGAGACCCAGTACTTC
TRBV7-2	.	TRBJ1-1	.	CASSPLGAEAFF	TGTGCCAGCAGCCCCCTCGGCGCTGAAGCTTTCTTT
TRBV7-9	TRBD1	TRBJ2-7	few	CASSDPGQHSSYEQYF	TGTGCCAGCAGTGATCCGGGACAGCATAGCTCCTACGAGCAGTACTTC
TRBV27	.	TRBJ1-2	.	CASSPSPHRLNYGYTF	TGTGCCAGCAGTCCATCCCCGCACAGGCTCAACTATGGCTACACCTTC
TRBV5-1	TRBD1	TRBJ1-1	few	CASSPLQGATEAFF	TGCGCCAGCAGCCCATTACAGGGGGCTACTGAAGCTTTCTTT
TRBV28	.	TRBJ1-1	.	CASRPLEWGAEAFF	TGTGCCAGCAGGCCCCTCGAGTGGGGTGCTGAAGCTTTCTTT
TRBV18	.	TRBJ2-5	.	CASSPRAGNQETQYF	TGTGCCAGCTCGCCTCGGGCGGGGAACCAAGAGACCCAGTACTTC
TRBV9	TRBD1	TRBJ1-3	.	CASSLQQGASGNTIYF	TGTGCCAGCAGCCTTCAACAGGGGGCCTCTGGAAACACCATATATTTT
TRBV6-5	.	TRBJ1-5	once	CASSYSGGEGPQHF	TGTGCCAGCAGTTACTCGGGGGGAGAGGGGCCCCAGCATTTT
TRBV19	TRBD1	TRBJ1-4	.	CATRGQGATNEKLFF	TGTGCCACCAGGGGACAGGGTGCAACTAATGAAAAACTGTTTTTT
TRBV5-6	.	TRBJ2-1	.	CASSLWMNEQFF	TGTGCCAGCAGCCTCTGGATGAATGAGCAGTTCTTC
TRBV29-1	TRBD1	TRBJ2-7	.	CSVGQGRSYEQYF	TGCAGCGTGGGACAGGGGAGGTCCTACGAGCAGTACTTC
TRBV5-1	.	TRBJ2-2	few	CASSYEAGPSAGELFF	TGCGCCAGCAGCTACGAGGCGGGACCCTCCGCCGGGGAGCTGTTTTTT
TRBV7-3	.	TRBJ1-2	.	CASSLGPPDRNYGYTF	TGTGCCAGCAGCTTAGGGCCCCCGGACAGAAACTATGGCTACACCTTC